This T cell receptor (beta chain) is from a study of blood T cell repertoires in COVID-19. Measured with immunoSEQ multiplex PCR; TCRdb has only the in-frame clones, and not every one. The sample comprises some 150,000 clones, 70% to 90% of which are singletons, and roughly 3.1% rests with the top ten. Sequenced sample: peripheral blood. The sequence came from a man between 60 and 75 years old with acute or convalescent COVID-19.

The CDR3 DNA reads as TGTGCCAGTAAAGGGGCAGGCTACTCCTACGAGCAGTACTTC. Translation: CASKGAGYSYEQYF. The chain employs TRBV19 and TRBJ2-7; D might be TRBD1 (5 bases). From germline, CDR1 is LNHDA and CDR2 SQIVND (reference sequence). The CDR3 covers 14 residues. Between the trimmed V and J ends, which lost 7 bases and 0 bases, there was a span of 13 bases.